These 18 T cell receptor beta chains came from one sample sequenced in a study of blood T cell repertoires in COVID-19. TCRdb's copy holds only in-frame clones and misses some; the assay was immunoSEQ multiplex PCR. Counted here are almost 200,000 clones, about 86% occurring once; the ten biggest clones make up 0.7% to 0.8%. Sequenced input: peripheral blood. All receptors come from a woman in her sixties or seventies with acute or convalescent COVID-19.

The chain links TRBV27 to TRBJ2-7, with 9 nucleotides matching TRBD1. The J segment lost 5 bases and the V segment lost 8 bases, leaving 10 bases of the junction unmatched. Germline assignment: CDR1 MNHEY and CDR2 SMNVEV (reference sequence). The CDR3 is 14 residues long. CDR3: CASLRGQGFDEQYF. The CDR3 DNA is TGTGCCAGCCTTAGGGGACAGGGATTCGACGAGCAGTACTTC.

A remark on this clone: Additional DNA sequences in this sample encode the identical CDR3. V is TRBV28 and J is TRBJ1-1, with 7 bases matching TRBD1. Looked up from germline, CDR1 is MDHEN and CDR2 is SYDVKM. The CDR3 is 13 residues long. V lost 6 bases and J lost 5; bases outside the gene matches: 6. The CDR3, as DNA: TGTGCCAGCAGGCGACAGGGCGGGACTGAAGCTTTCTTT. It is translated as CASRRQGGTEAFF.

This clone was picked up a small number of times. J is TRBJ2-3 and V is TRBV7-9, with 8 bases identical to TRBD1. Germline V gives CDR1 SEHNR, CDR2 FQNEAQ (reference sequence). This CDR3 is 14 amino acids long. Unmatched junction bases numbered 0, after V lost 2 bases and J lost 2 bases. CDR3: CASSLQGATDTQYF. CDR3 DNA sequence: TGTGCCAGCAGCTTACAGGGGGCCACAGATACGCAGTATTTT. The entire variable domain, with the rest obtained from reference TRBV7-9 and TRBJ2-3, is as follows: DTGVSQNPRHKITKRGQNVTFRCDPISEHNRLYWYRQTLGQGPEFLTYFQNEAQLEKSRLLSDRFSAERPKGSFSTLEIQRTEQGDSAMYLCASSLQGATDTQYFGPGTRLTVL.

The chain couples TRBV10-1 to TRBJ2-1, with 11 bases that match TRBD2. CDR1 WNHNN and CDR2 SYGVQD come from the germline V gene (reference sequence). Losses at the gene ends were 5 bases for V and 6 bases for J; bases not matched to a gene: 9. CDR3 length equals 16 residues. CDR3 DNA sequence: TGCGCCAGCAGTCGAACTAGCGGGAGTGGGGGCAATGAGCAGTTCTTC. This codes for CASSRTSGSGGNEQFF.

The chain has TRBV28 and TRBJ1-2, with D possibly being TRBD1 (6 bases). Trimming removed 6 bases from V and 4 bases from J, with 15 bases in between. The CDR3 length is 14 residues. Germline loops: CDR1 MDHEN, CDR2 SYDVKM. CDR3 bases: TGTGCCAGCAGCCTCCGGACAGCACCCTATGGCTACACCTTC. This translates into CASSLRTAPYGYTF.

The chain carries TRBV10-2 and TRBJ2-7, with 9 positions matching TRBD2. CDR3 size: 17 residues. Germline assignment: CDR1 WSHSY and CDR2 SAAADI. V dropped 3 bases and J dropped 7; count of bases not matched to a gene: 16. The CDR3 region is CASSDSLKRGELGEQYF. The CDR3 coding sequence is TGCGCCAGCAGTGACTCTCTAAAGCGGGGGGAGCTCGGGGAGCAGTACTTC.

The chain employs TRBV10-3 and TRBJ1-4; no firm D call. Germline-derived CDR1 and CDR2 are ENHRY and SYGVKD. The CDR3 has 15 residues. V lost 0 bases and J 0 bases, leaving 5 bases between the germline ends. The CDR3 sequence is CAISESLATNEKLFF. Written as DNA, the CDR3 is TGTGCCATCAGTGAGTCTTTAGCAACTAATGAAAAACTGTTTTTT.

The chain uses TRBV28 and TRBJ2-7; the D is unclear. Per the germline V gene, CDR1 is MDHEN and CDR2 is SYDVKM. Trimming removed 3 bases from V and 0 bases from J, with 9 bases in between. CDR3 length: 14 amino acids. Here the CDR3 DNA reads TGTGCCAGCAGTTTGTACACAAACTCCTACGAGCAGTACTTC. Its protein is CASSLYTNSYEQYF.

The V gene is TRBV27, the J gene TRBJ1-5; no firm D call. V lost 1 base, J lost 5 bases, and 15 bases lay in between. This CDR3 contains 16 residues. Germline V CDR1 and CDR2: MNHEY, SMNVEV (reference sequence). The CDR3: CASSLYLGRGDQPQHF. The DNA for the CDR3 is TGTGCCAGCAGTTTATACTTGGGTAGAGGCGATCAGCCCCAGCATTTT.

The rearrangement joins TRBV7-2 to TRBJ2-4, with 8 bases matching TRBD2. Losses at the gene ends were 1 base for V and 3 bases for J; bases not matched to a gene: 11. Germline V lookup: CDR1 SGHTA, CDR2 FQGNSA. CDR3 length: 18 residues. This chain's CDR3 is CASSLEYRGGRGKNIQYF. The CDR3 region has the DNA TGTGCCAGCAGCTTAGAGTACCGGGGGGGTCGGGGCAAAAACATTCAGTACTTC.

The chain combines TRBV28 with TRBJ2-7, with 9 nucleotides matching TRBD1. Germline CDR1 MDHEN, CDR2 SYDVKM. The ends lost 6 bases at V and 0 bases at J; junction bases unmatched: 6. There are 15 residues in the CDR3. In DNA, the CDR3 is TGTGCCAGCAGGGGGGGGACAGGGAGCTCCTACGAGCAGTACTTC. Translation: CASRGGTGSSYEQYF.

CDR3 loop: CASTPRQHLGYTF. CDR3 sequence (DNA): TGTGCCAGCACACCGAGACAGCATTTGGGCTACACCTTC. This chain joins TRBV28 and TRBJ1-2; D is possibly TRBD1 (5 bases). V lost 7 bases and J 8 bases, leaving 17 bases between the germline ends. The CDR3 extends over 13 amino acids. The V gene's germline CDR1 is MDHEN and CDR2 SYDVKM.

This clone has a single count. The chain uses TRBV28 and TRBJ1-4, with D hard to call. V lost 6 bases, J lost 1 base, and 6 bases lay in between. CDR1 and CDR2 (germline): MDHEN, SYDVKM. This CDR3 region has 13 residues. As DNA, the CDR3 is TGTGCCAGCAGGCGGGGAACTAATGAAAAACTGTTTTTT. This encodes CASRRGTNEKLFF.

The chain joins TRBV3-1 (or the pseudogene TRBV3-2) to TRBJ2-5; 10 bases are shared with TRBD2. V dropped 4 bases and J dropped 3; count of bases not matched to a gene: 2. Germline V gene data show CDR1 as LGHDT and CDR2 as YNNKEL (reference sequence). This CDR3 spans 14 amino acids. The CDR3 reads CASSLAGGKETQYF. In DNA form, the CDR3 reads TGTGCCAGCAGCCTAGCGGGGGGAAAAGAGACCCAGTACTTC.

This chain uses TRBV5-1 with TRBJ1-2; a possible D gene is TRBD1 (5 bases). V was shortened by 5 bases and J by 3 bases, with 11 bases between the two germline ends. The CDR3 contains 13 residues. Germline CDR1 and CDR2: SGHRS and YFSETQ. The DNA for the CDR3 is TGCGCCAGCAGGCCTGACAGTGACTATGGCTACACCTTC. Translating gives CASRPDSDYGYTF.

The V and J genes are TRBV19 and TRBJ1-5; a possible D gene is TRBD1 (5 bases). Germline CDR1 reads LNHDA; CDR2 reads SQIVND (reference sequence). Trimming cost V 7 bases and J 7 bases, with 14 bases left between them. This CDR3 region has 13 residues. CDR3 protein: CASKKRGDQPQHF. The CDR3 region has the DNA TGTGCCAGTAAGAAGCGGGGGGACCAGCCCCAGCATTTT.

This chain uses TRBV5-1 with TRBJ1-1, with 9 positions matching TRBD1. This CDR3 has 15 residues. After removal of 7 bases from V and 0 bases from J, the junction contained 7 bases not matched to a gene. The V gene's germline CDR1 is SGHRS and CDR2 YFSETQ. The CDR3 region is CASATGTGLNTEAFF. CDR3 DNA sequence: TGCGCCAGCGCAACCGGGACAGGGTTGAACACTGAAGCTTTCTTT.

This rearrangement joins TRBV4-3 to TRBJ1-2; a possible D gene is TRBD1 (6 bases). The CDR3 contains 16 residues. The V gene lost 0 bases and the J gene lost 4 bases, with 15 bases spanning the gap. Germline V CDR1 and CDR2: LGHNA, YSLEER. CDR3 DNA: TGCGCCAGCAGCCAAGACGCGACAGGAGGATCCTATGGCTACACCTTC. This gives the protein CASSQDATGGSYGYTF.